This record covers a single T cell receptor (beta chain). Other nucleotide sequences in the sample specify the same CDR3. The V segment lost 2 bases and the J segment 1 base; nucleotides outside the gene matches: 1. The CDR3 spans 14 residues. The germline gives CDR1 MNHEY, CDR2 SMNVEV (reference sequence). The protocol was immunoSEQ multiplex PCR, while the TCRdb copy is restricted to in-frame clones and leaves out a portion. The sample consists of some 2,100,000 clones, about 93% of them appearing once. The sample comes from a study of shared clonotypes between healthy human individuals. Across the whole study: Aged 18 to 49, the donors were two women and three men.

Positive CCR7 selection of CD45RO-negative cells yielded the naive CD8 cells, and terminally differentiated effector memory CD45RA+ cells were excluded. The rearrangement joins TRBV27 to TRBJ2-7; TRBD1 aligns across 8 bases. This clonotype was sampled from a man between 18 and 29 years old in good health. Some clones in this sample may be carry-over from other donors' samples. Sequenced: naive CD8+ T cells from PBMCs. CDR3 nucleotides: TGTGCCAGCAGTTTAGGACAGGGATCCTACGAGCAGTACTTC. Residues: CASSLGQGSYEQYF.